One and the same sample provided the 20 T cell receptor beta chains below, sequenced in a study of blood T cell repertoires in COVID-19. The protocol was immunoSEQ multiplex PCR, while the TCRdb copy is restricted to in-frame clones and leaves out a portion. The table has hundreds of thousands of clones, 90% to 95% seen once. Input material: peripheral blood. These receptors all stem from a woman between 18 and 29 years old who had recovered from COVID-19.

The rearrangement links TRBV11-2 to TRBJ2-2, with 9 bases fitting TRBD1. Germline loops: CDR1 SGHAT, CDR2 FQNNGV. Trimming cost V 8 bases and J 5 bases; bases outside gene matches: 9. The CDR3 has 15 amino acids. The CDR3, as DNA: TGTGCCAGCGTCCTAAGGGGACAGGGAACCGGGGAGCTGTTTTTT. Amino acid sequence: CASVLRGQGTGELFF. The full variable domain, with the rest looked up from reference TRBV11-2 and TRBJ2-2, is EAGVAQSPRYKIIEKRQSVAFWCNPISGHATLYWYQQILGQGPKLLIQFQNNGVVDDSQLPKDRFSAERLKGVDSTLKIQPAKLEDSAVYLCASVLRGQGTGELFFGEGSRLTVL.

This chain uses TRBV24-1 with TRBJ2-4; D is perhaps TRBD1 (5 bases). Trimming took off 10 bases at V and 4 bases at J, with 22 bases between the two ends. CDR1 is KGHDR and CDR2 is SFDVKD in the germline V gene. The length of the CDR3 is 16 residues. This CDR3 is CATSTRVDSSKNIQYF. The DNA of the CDR3 is TGTGCCACTTCCACACGAGTCGACAGCAGTAAAAACATTCAGTACTTC.

This clone came up once. J is TRBJ2-3 and V is TRBV7-7, with 9 bases that match TRBD1. V lost 1 base to trimming and J lost 3 bases; unmatched junction nucleotides: 2. The CDR3 has 15 residues. CDR1 and CDR2 (germline): SSHAT, FNYEAQ (reference sequence). The CDR3 spells CASSLGQGGTDTQYF. The CDR3 bases are TGTGCCAGCAGCTTAGGACAGGGGGGGACAGATACGCAGTATTTT.

The J gene is TRBJ1-6, the V gene TRBV27; D unclear. V was cut by 2 bases and J by 4 bases, with 15 bases left in between. Germline V lookup: CDR1 MNHEY, CDR2 SMNVEV (reference sequence). The CDR3 has 17 residues. The CDR3 DNA sequence: TGTGCCAGCAGTTTAACGGGAACACCTCATTATAATTCACCCCTCCACTTT. It codes for CASSLTGTPHYNSPLHF.

The V call is TRBV7-2, the J call TRBJ1-2, with D hard to call. CDR3 size: 16 residues. V was clipped by 2 bases and J by 4 bases, with 17 bases between them. Germline V CDR1 and CDR2: SGHTA, FQGNSA. The CDR3 bases are TGTGCCAGCAGCTTATCCAAGCTGTCGGTCGGCTATGGCTACACCTTC. The encoded protein is CASSLSKLSVGYGYTF.

J is TRBJ1-5 and V is TRBV5-5, with no clear D. The CDR3 consists of 16 residues. Germline CDR1 SGHKS, CDR2 YYEKEE (reference sequence). V was pared by 0 bases and J by 0 bases, with 10 bases between. The CDR3 loop reads CASSLGSTFSNQPQHF. CDR3 nucleotides: TGTGCCAGCAGCTTGGGGTCTACCTTTAGCAATCAGCCCCAGCATTTT.

The chain links TRBV30 to TRBJ1-2, with a weak D call TRBD1 (6 bases). The length of the CDR3 is 19 residues. V lost 0 bases, J lost 0 bases, and 23 bases lay in between. CDR1 and CDR2 from the germline V gene are GTSNPN and SVGIG (reference sequence). The CDR3 spells CAWSVIGGPWGGANYGYTF. For the CDR3, the DNA is TGTGCCTGGAGTGTAATCGGGGGCCCATGGGGGGGAGCTAACTATGGCTACACCTTC.

The rearrangement uses TRBV21-1 and TRBJ2-7; the table assigns TRBD1, which was not confirmed against the DNA. TRBV21-1 is a known pseudogene. This CDR3 region has 15 residues. For the CDR3, the DNA is TGTGCCAGCAGCAAAGTAGGGGACACCTCCTACGAGCAGTACGTC. It specifies CASSKVGDTSYEQYV.

This clone appeared once. This CDR3 is CASSAGRYTEAFF. Here the CDR3 DNA reads TGTGCCAGTAGTGCCGGGAGGTACACTGAAGCTTTCTTT. This chain links TRBV19 with TRBJ1-1; D gene unclear. V was shortened by 5 bases and J by 3 bases, with 10 bases between the two germline ends. Germline V gene lookup returns CDR1 LNHDA and CDR2 SQIVND (reference sequence). The CDR3 has 13 residues.

The chain carries TRBV24-1 and TRBJ2-3; TRBD1 agrees at 10 bases. The CDR3 spans 17 residues. Germline lookup yields CDR1 KGHDR and CDR2 SFDVKD. The V segment lost 2 bases and the J segment 4 bases; nucleotides outside the gene matches: 8. CDR3 DNA: TGTGCCACCAGTGATTCCCTGACAGGGGGCCGGGCAGATACGCAGTATTTT. Its translation: CATSDSLTGGRADTQYF.

The rearrangement links TRBV6-2 or TRBV6-3 to TRBJ1-5; unclear D gene. The CDR3 totals 17 residues. Germline CDR1 is MNHEY and CDR2 is SVGEGT. V was clipped by 0 bases and J by 9 bases, with 21 bases between them. The CDR3 DNA reads TGTGCCAGCAGTTACTCGACAATCCGGGCGGGTCCCGTGCCCCAGCATTTT. Amino acid sequence: CASSYSTIRAGPVPQHF.

This chain uses TRBV5-1 with TRBJ1-2; TRBD1 is a possible D gene (6 bases). CDR1 SGHRS and CDR2 YFSETQ come from the germline V gene. Trimming took 0 bases from V and 1 from J, leaving 10 bases between them. The CDR3 consists of 15 residues. CDR3 nucleotide sequence: TGCGCCAGCAGCTTGGCCGGACAGAATAACTATGGCTACACCTTC. As protein: CASSLAGQNNYGYTF. Full variable domain (missing parts from reference TRBV5-1 and TRBJ1-2): KAGVTQTPRYLIKTRGQQVTLSCSPISGHRSVSWYQQTPGQGLQFLFEYFSETQRNKGNFPGRFSGRQFSNSRSEMNVSTLELGDSALYLCASSLAGQNNYGYTFGSGTRLTVV.

The V and J genes are TRBV12-3 or TRBV12-4 and TRBJ1-1, with D possibly TRBD1 on 5 matching bases. The CDR3 runs to 11 residues. Trimming pared 1 base from V and 10 bases from J, leaving 7 bases between. CDR3 protein: CASSLGQGAFF. CDR3 bases: TGTGCCAGCAGTTTAGGCCAGGGAGCTTTCTTT.

The chain recombines TRBV25-1 with TRBJ1-1; 8 bases are shared with TRBD1. Trimming at V came to 4 bases and at J to 0 bases, leaving 4 bases not matched to a gene. The CDR3 length is 15 residues. Germline CDR1 reads MGHDK; CDR2 reads SYGVNS. CDR3 sequence reads: CASSARQGMNTEAFF. The CDR3 DNA is TGTGCCAGCAGTGCTCGACAGGGGATGAACACTGAAGCTTTCTTT.

The gene calls are TRBV27 and TRBJ2-7; 13 bases map to TRBD2. The germline V gene encodes CDR1 MNHEY and CDR2 SMNVEV (reference sequence). V lost 5 bases, J lost 9 bases, and 13 bases stayed unmatched. The CDR3 is 16 residues long. The CDR3 is CASSLRGLAGLDRQYV. The CDR3 DNA reads as TGTGCCAGCAGTCTGAGGGGACTAGCGGGATTAGATCGGCAGTACGTC.

J is TRBJ1-2 and V is TRBV25-1; 8 bases fit TRBD1. CDR1 and CDR2 (germline): MGHDK, SYGVNS. V shed 8 bases, J shed 8 bases, and the junction held 7 bases outside the gene matches. This CDR3 has 12 amino acids. The CDR3 DNA sequence: TGTGCCAGCTTAGGACAGGGTGGGGGCTACACCTTC. Translation gives CASLGQGGGYTF.

This chain connects TRBV6-2 or TRBV6-3 to TRBJ2-1, with 7 bases matching TRBD2. Germline loops: CDR1 MNHEY, CDR2 SVGEGT. Trimming cost V 7 bases and J 9 bases; bases outside gene matches: 21. CDR3 length: 17 residues. In DNA, the CDR3 is TGTGCCAGCAACCCCGGTGCGGGAGTCCTCGCGGGGGTTGAGCAGTTCTTC. Translating it yields CASNPGAGVLAGVEQFF.

The chain links TRBV29-1 to TRBJ2-4; 8 bases fit TRBD2. CDR3 length equals 17 residues. The germline V gene encodes CDR1 SQVTM and CDR2 ANQGSEA. J gave up 0 bases and V 3 bases, and 10 bases lay outside the gene matches. CDR3 DNA: TGCAGCGTTGAGGGGACTAGAGATAGCCTAGCCAAAAACATTCAGTACTTC. Translation gives CSVEGTRDSLAKNIQYF.

V usage is TRBV5-1 and J usage is TRBJ1-1; no definite D call. The germline gives CDR1 SGHRS, CDR2 YFSETQ. The CDR3 extends over 14 amino acids. V was clipped by 2 bases and J by 3 bases, with 11 bases between them. CDR3 amino acids: CASSFGVLDTEAFF. The CDR3 region has the DNA TGCGCCAGCAGCTTCGGGGTCCTTGACACTGAAGCTTTCTTT.

The chain recombines TRBV30 with TRBJ1-6; no clear D. This CDR3 has 14 residues. Germline CDR1 and CDR2: GTSNPN and SVGIG (reference sequence). V was shortened by 3 bases and J by 2 bases, with 8 bases between the two germline ends. CDR3 nucleotides: TGTGCCTGGAGCCAGTCCCCCTATAATTCACCCCTCCACTTT. Its protein is CAWSQSPYNSPLHF.